This T cell receptor (beta chain) was sequenced in a study of cytotoxic CD8 clonotypes in ibrutinib-treated CLL. Assay used: immunoSEQ multiplex PCR; TCRdb lists only in-frame clones, some missing. The sample has about 200,000 clones, just over 70% seen once; the top ten hold approximately 5.9%. This clone has just a few counts. CDR1 and CDR2 from the germline V gene are LNHDA and SQIVND (reference sequence). The ends were cut back, 5 bases at V and 2 bases at J, with 21 bases in the middle. CDR3 size: 18 residues. This specimen consisted of PBMCs, obtained after 12 months of ibrutinib treatment. The V call is TRBV19, the J call TRBJ1-4; D possibly corresponds to TRBD1 (5 bases). The clonotype comes from a human donor with chronic lymphocytic leukemia. The CDR3 here is CASSAKAGARGTNEKLFF. CDR3 bases: TGTGCCAGTAGTGCGAAAGCCGGGGCCCGTGGGACTAATGAAAAACTGTTTTTT.